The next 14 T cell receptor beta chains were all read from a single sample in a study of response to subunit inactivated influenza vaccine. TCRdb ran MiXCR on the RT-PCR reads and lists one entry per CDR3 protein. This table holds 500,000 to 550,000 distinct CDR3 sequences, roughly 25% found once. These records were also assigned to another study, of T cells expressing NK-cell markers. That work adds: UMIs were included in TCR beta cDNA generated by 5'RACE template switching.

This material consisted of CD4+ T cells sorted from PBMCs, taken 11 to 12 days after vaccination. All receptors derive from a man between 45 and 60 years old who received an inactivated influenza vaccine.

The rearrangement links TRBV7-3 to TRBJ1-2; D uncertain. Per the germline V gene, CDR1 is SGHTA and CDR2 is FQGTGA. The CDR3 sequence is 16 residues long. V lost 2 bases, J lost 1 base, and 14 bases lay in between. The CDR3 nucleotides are TGTGCCAGCAGCTTAGTTCCAGGCGGCGGTAACTATGGCTACACCTTC. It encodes CASSLVPGGGNYGYTF.

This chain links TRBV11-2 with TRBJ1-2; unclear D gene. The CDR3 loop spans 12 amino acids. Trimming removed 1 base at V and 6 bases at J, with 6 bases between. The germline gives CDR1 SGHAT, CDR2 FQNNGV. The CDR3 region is CASSLGGNGYTF. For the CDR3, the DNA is TGTGCCAGCAGCTTAGGAGGGAATGGCTACACCTTC.

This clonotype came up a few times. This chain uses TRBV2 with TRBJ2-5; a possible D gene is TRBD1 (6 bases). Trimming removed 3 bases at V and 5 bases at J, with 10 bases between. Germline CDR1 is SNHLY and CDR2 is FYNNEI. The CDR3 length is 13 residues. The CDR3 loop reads CASSEDQGETQYF. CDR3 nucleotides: TGTGCCAGCAGTGAGGATCAGGGGGAGACCCAGTACTTC.

The CDR3 DNA is TGTGCCAGCAGCTTGTGGAGCGTCCCCGATACGCAGTATTTT. This codes for CASSLWSVPDTQYF. The rearrangement joins TRBV5-4 to TRBJ2-3; D is undetermined. Germline V CDR1 and CDR2: SGHNT, YYREEE (reference sequence). V shed 1 base and J shed 6 bases, with 12 bases lying between them. CDR3 size: 14 residues.

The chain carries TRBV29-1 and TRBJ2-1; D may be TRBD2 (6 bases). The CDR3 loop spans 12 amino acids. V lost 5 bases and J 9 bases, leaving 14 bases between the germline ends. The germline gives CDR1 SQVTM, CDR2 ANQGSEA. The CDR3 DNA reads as TGCAGCGTTCACCCGGGAGCAGGTGAGCAGTTCTTC. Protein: CSVHPGAGEQFF.

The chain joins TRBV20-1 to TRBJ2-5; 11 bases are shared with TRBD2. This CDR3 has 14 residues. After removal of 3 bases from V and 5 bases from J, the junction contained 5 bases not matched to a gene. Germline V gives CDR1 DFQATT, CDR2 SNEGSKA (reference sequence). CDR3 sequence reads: CSARTSGEWETQYF. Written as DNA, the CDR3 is TGCAGTGCTAGGACTAGCGGGGAATGGGAGACCCAGTACTTC.

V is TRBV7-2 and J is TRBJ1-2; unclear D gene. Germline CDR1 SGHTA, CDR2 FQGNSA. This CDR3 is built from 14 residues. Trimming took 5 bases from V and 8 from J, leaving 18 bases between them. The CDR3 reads CASSPKAGVGGYTF. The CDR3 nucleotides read TGTGCCAGCAGCCCGAAAGCTGGGGTCGGGGGCTACACCTTC. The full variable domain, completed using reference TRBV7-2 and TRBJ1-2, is GAGVSQSPSNKVTEKGKDVELRCDPISGHTALYWYRQSLGQGLEFLIYFQGNSAPDKSGLPSDRFSAERTGGSVSTLTIQRTQQEDSAVYLCASSPKAGVGGYTFGSGTRLTVV.

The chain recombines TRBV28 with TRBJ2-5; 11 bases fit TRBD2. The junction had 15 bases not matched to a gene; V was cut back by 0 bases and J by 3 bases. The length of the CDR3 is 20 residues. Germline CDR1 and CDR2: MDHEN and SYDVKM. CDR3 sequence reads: CASSLWTGTASGRPEETQYF. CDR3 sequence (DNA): TGTGCCAGCAGTTTATGGACAGGGACCGCTAGCGGGAGGCCGGAAGAGACCCAGTACTTC.

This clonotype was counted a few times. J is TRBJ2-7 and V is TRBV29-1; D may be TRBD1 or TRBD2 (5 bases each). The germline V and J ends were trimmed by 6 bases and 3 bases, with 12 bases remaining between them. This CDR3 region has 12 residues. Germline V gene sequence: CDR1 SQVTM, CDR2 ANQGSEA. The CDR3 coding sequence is TGCAGCGTAAAAACTGGGGGCTACGAGCAGTACTTC. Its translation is CSVKTGGYEQYF.

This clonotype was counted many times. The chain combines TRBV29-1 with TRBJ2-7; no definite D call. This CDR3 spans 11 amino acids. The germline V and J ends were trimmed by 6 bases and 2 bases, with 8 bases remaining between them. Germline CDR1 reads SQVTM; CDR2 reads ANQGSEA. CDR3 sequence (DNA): TGCAGCGTCTCAATTGCCTACGAGCAGTACTTC. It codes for CSVSIAYEQYF.

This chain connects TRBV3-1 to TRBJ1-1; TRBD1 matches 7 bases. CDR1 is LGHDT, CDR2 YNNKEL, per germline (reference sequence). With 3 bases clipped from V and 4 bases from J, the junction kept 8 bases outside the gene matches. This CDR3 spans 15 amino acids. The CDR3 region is CASSQATGKRTEAFF. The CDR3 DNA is TGTGCCAGCAGCCAGGCGACAGGGAAGCGCACTGAAGCTTTCTTT.

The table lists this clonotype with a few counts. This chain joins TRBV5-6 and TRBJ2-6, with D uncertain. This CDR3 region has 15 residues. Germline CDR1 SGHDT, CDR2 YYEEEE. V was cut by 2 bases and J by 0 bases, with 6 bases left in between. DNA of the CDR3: TGTGCCAGCAGCTTTCCGGCCTCTGGGGCCAACGTCCTGACTTTC. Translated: CASSFPASGANVLTF.

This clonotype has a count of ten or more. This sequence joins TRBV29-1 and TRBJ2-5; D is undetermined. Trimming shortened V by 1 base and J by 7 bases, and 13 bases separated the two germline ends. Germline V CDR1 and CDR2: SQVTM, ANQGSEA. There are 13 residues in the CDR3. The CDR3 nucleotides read TGCAGCGTTGAAGGTCACCACGAAGGGACCCAGTACTTC. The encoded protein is CSVEGHHEGTQYF.

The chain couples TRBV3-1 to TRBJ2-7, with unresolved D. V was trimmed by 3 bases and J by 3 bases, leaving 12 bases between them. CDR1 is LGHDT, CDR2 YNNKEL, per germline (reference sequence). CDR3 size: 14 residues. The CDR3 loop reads CASSQRQRYYEQYF. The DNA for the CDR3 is TGTGCCAGCAGCCAGAGACAAAGGTACTACGAGCAGTACTTC.